One sample yielded the 4 T cell receptor beta chains listed below, sequenced in a study of quantifying T cell responses using KT2 cells. At the level of the study: cDNA was made from DNase-treated RNA using alpha and beta constant primers.

An oligo carrying a UMI was ligated to the cDNA 3' end. An equimolar mix of RC1.1 and RC1.2 primed the beta chain across TRBC1 and TRBC2. One entry per CDR3 protein results from TCRdb running MiXCR on the UMI-ligation and nested PCR reads. The table includes 40,000 to 50,000 distinct CDR3 sequences, over 15% detected once. The sample was PBMCs spiked with cells of the T cell clone KT2. The receptor set was obtained from a human donor.

J is TRBJ2-5 and V is TRBV3-1, with TRBD2 identical over 7 bases. Looked up from germline, CDR1 is LGHDT and CDR2 is YNNKEL (reference sequence). J was trimmed by 4 bases and V by 4 bases; bases with no gene match: 9. The CDR3 loop spans 15 amino acids. The DNA for the CDR3 is TGTGCCAGCAGCCTAAGACTAGCCGGCCCAGAGACCCAGTACTTC. Translated, it gives CASSLRLAGPETQYF.

The chain combines TRBV20-1 with TRBJ2-3; a weak D match, TRBD2 (7 bases). The CDR3 loop spans 15 amino acids. Trimming pared 3 bases from V and 6 bases from J, leaving 19 bases between. The V gene's germline CDR1 is DFQATT and CDR2 SNEGSKA (reference sequence). CDR3 nucleotides: TGCAGTGCTAGTGGGGGGCGGGAGCCAGGGGATACGCAGTATTTT. Its protein product is CSASGGREPGDTQYF.

This clonotype was picked up a small number of times. V and J are TRBV28 and TRBJ2-2, with 9 bases lining up with TRBD2. Per the germline V gene, CDR1 is MDHEN and CDR2 is SYDVKM. The CDR3 contains 18 residues. Germline trimming cut 6 bases from V and 4 bases from J; bases unmatched to any gene: 15. The CDR3 loop reads CASRNRLAVIPSTGELFF. The DNA of the CDR3 is TGTGCCAGCAGAAACAGACTAGCGGTTATACCAAGCACCGGGGAGCTGTTTTTT.

The chain is built from TRBV20-1 and TRBJ1-6; D not certain. Germline-derived CDR1 and CDR2 are DFQATT and SNEGSKA (reference sequence). V lost 0 bases and J lost 7, with 16 bases in between. CDR3 length: 16 amino acids. DNA of the CDR3: TGCAGTGCTAGAGATCCAAAGGCTTTTACGAATTCACCCCTCCACTTT. Amino acid sequence: CSARDPKAFTNSPLHF.